This is a list of T cell receptor beta chains from one sample in a study of neurological immune-mediated disorders. Using its own MiXCR run on the 5' RACE reads, TCRdb lists one record per CDR3 protein. The sample has 46,000 or so distinct CDR3 sequences, just under 4.5% seen once. The specimen sequenced was PBMCs. The receptors were gathered from a woman between 55 and 75 years old with multiple sclerosis. Each CDR3 is given with its conserved first and last residue. The D gene is left open where the match is weak. Clone size is stated in some rows and not others, as once, few, many or a class when expanded.

j_call: TRBJ2-6; d_call: NA; v_call: TRBV20-1; clone_size: many; cdr3_aa: CSARDVRRVSGGANVLTF; cdr3_nt: TGCAGTGCTAGAGATGTGAGGAGGGTATCAGGTGGGGCCAACGTCCTGACTTTC
j_call: TRBJ2-7; d_call: NA; v_call: TRBV3-1; clone_size: many; cdr3_aa: CASSKNYEQYF; cdr3_nt: TGTGCCAGCAGCAAGAACTACGAGCAGTACTTC
j_call: TRBJ2-1; d_call: TRBD1; v_call: TRBV10-2; clone_size: many; cdr3_aa: CASKPRWDRGLWEQFF; cdr3_nt: TGCGCCAGCAAACCCAGGTGGGACAGGGGGCTTTGGGAGCAGTTCTTC
j_call: TRBJ2-3; d_call: NA; v_call: TRBV7-2; clone_size: many; cdr3_aa: CASSLSRTRTDTQYF; cdr3_nt: TGTGCCAGCAGCTTAAGTCGGACGCGCACAGATACGCAGTATTTT
j_call: TRBJ1-1; d_call: NA; v_call: TRBV12-3/TRBV12-4; clone_size: many; cdr3_aa: CASSTTETNTEAFF; cdr3_nt: TGTGCCAGCAGTACGACAGAAACGAACACTGAAGCTTTCTTT
j_call: TRBJ2-5; d_call: TRBD2; v_call: TRBV3-1; clone_size: NA; cdr3_aa: CASSQREGGRAKETQYF; cdr3_nt: TGTGCCAGCAGCCAACGGGAAGGCGGGAGGGCCAAAGAGACCCAGTACTTC
j_call: TRBJ2-1; d_call: TRBD1; v_call: TRBV6-2/TRBV6-3; clone_size: NA; cdr3_aa: CASSSRDSSYNEQFF; cdr3_nt: TGTGCCAGCAGCTCCCGGGACAGCTCCTACAATGAGCAGTTCTTC
j_call: TRBJ2-3; d_call: NA; v_call: TRBV29-1; clone_size: many; cdr3_aa: CSAARVDTQYF; cdr3_nt: TGCAGCGCTGCCAGGGTGGATACGCAGTATTTT
j_call: TRBJ2-1; d_call: NA; v_call: TRBV5-1; clone_size: many; cdr3_aa: CASSLDSGRYNEQFF; cdr3_nt: TGCGCCAGCAGCTTGGACAGCGGGCGTTACAATGAGCAGTTCTTC
j_call: TRBJ1-4; d_call: NA; v_call: TRBV7-9; clone_size: few; cdr3_aa: CATRKQGSREKLFF; cdr3_nt: TGTGCCACCCGGAAACAGGGAAGCCGCGAAAAACTGTTTTTT
j_call: TRBJ1-6; d_call: NA; v_call: TRBV6-1; clone_size: many; cdr3_aa: CASSAPVGSPLHF; cdr3_nt: TGTGCCAGCAGTGCACCAGTCGGGTCACCCCTCCACTTT
j_call: TRBJ2-1; d_call: TRBD2; v_call: TRBV11-3; clone_size: NA; cdr3_aa: CASSLGGSYHNEQFF; cdr3_nt: TGTGCCAGCAGCTTAGGCGGGAGTTACCACAATGAGCAGTTCTTC
j_call: TRBJ2-7; d_call: NA; v_call: TRBV12-3/TRBV12-4; clone_size: many; cdr3_aa: CASSPSPAGREQYF; cdr3_nt: TGTGCCAGCAGTCCCAGCCCGGCAGGGCGCGAGCAGTACTTC
j_call: TRBJ2-3; d_call: NA; v_call: TRBV24-1; clone_size: many; cdr3_aa: CATSRGARTDTQYF; cdr3_nt: TGTGCCACCAGTCGAGGGGCCCGCACAGATACGCAGTATTTT
j_call: TRBJ2-1; d_call: NA; v_call: TRBV2; clone_size: many; cdr3_aa: CASSPRGPGYEQFF; cdr3_nt: TGTGCCAGCAGCCCAAGGGGTCCGGGCTATGAGCAGTTCTTC
j_call: TRBJ2-5; d_call: NA; v_call: TRBV7-6; clone_size: many; cdr3_aa: CASSSLVQETQYF; cdr3_nt: TGTGCCAGCAGCTCTCTAGTACAAGAGACCCAGTACTTC
j_call: TRBJ2-1; d_call: TRBD2; v_call: TRBV20-1; clone_size: many; cdr3_aa: CSAKTSGGANEQFF; cdr3_nt: TGCAGTGCTAAAACTAGCGGGGGGGCCAATGAGCAGTTCTTC
j_call: TRBJ2-3; d_call: TRBD2; v_call: TRBV11-2; clone_size: few; cdr3_aa: CASSRSGRVTDTQYF; cdr3_nt: TGTGCCAGCAGCCGTAGCGGGAGGGTGACAGATACGCAGTATTTT
j_call: TRBJ1-2; d_call: NA; v_call: TRBV20-1; clone_size: many; cdr3_aa: CSQRRTVYGGYTF; cdr3_nt: TGCAGCCAAAGGCGTACCGTCTACGGTGGCTACACCTTC
j_call: TRBJ2-2; d_call: NA; v_call: TRBV9; clone_size: many; cdr3_aa: CASSAQFKNTGELFF; cdr3_nt: TGTGCCAGCAGCGCTCAATTCAAGAACACCGGGGAGCTGTTTTTT
j_call: TRBJ2-3; d_call: NA; v_call: TRBV20-1; clone_size: many; cdr3_aa: CSARPSADTQYF; cdr3_nt: TGCAGTGCTAGACCTAGCGCAGATACGCAGTATTTT
j_call: TRBJ2-5; d_call: NA; v_call: TRBV11-3; clone_size: few; cdr3_aa: CASSLGDQETQYF; cdr3_nt: TGTGCCAGCAGCTTAGGCGACCAAGAGACCCAGTACTTC
j_call: TRBJ1-2; d_call: NA; v_call: TRBV5-5; clone_size: few; cdr3_aa: CASSIRGYGYTF; cdr3_nt: TGTGCCAGCAGCATCAGAGGTTATGGCTACACCTTC
j_call: TRBJ2-3; d_call: TRBD1; v_call: TRBV20-1; clone_size: few; cdr3_aa: CSARAGDRGTDTQYF; cdr3_nt: TGCAGTGCTAGAGCTGGTGACAGGGGCACAGATACGCAGTATTTT
j_call: TRBJ2-5; d_call: NA; v_call: TRBV7-8; clone_size: few; cdr3_aa: CASSRIQETQYF; cdr3_nt: TGTGCCAGCAGCCGGATCCAAGAGACCCAGTACTTC
j_call: TRBJ1-1; d_call: NA; v_call: TRBV25-1; clone_size: many; cdr3_aa: CASRPGDLRATEAFF; cdr3_nt: TGTGCCAGCAGGCCGGGGGACCTAAGGGCCACTGAAGCTTTCTTT
j_call: TRBJ2-2; d_call: TRBD1; v_call: TRBV5-5; clone_size: NA; cdr3_aa: CASTSRTGGHGGELFF; cdr3_nt: TGTGCCAGCACCTCCCGGACAGGGGGCCATGGCGGGGAGCTGTTTTTT
j_call: TRBJ2-1; d_call: TRBD1; v_call: TRBV4-1; clone_size: many; cdr3_aa: CASSLPGQDINEQFF; cdr3_nt: TGCGCCAGCAGCCTACCGGGACAGGATATCAATGAGCAGTTCTTC
j_call: TRBJ1-2; d_call: TRBD1; v_call: TRBV5-1; clone_size: many; cdr3_aa: CASSGQGALGYTF; cdr3_nt: TGCGCCAGCAGCGGACAGGGGGCGTTGGGCTACACCTTC
j_call: TRBJ2-1; d_call: TRBD2; v_call: TRBV20-1; clone_size: many; cdr3_aa: CSARGLAGGPGNEQFF; cdr3_nt: TGCAGTGCTAGAGGACTAGCGGGGGGGCCGGGCAATGAGCAGTTCTTC
j_call: TRBJ1-1; d_call: NA; v_call: TRBV7-3; clone_size: many; cdr3_aa: CASSLAGRTEAFF; cdr3_nt: TGTGCCAGCAGCCTTGCAGGTAGAACTGAAGCTTTCTTT
j_call: TRBJ2-2; d_call: NA; v_call: TRBV5-1; clone_size: many; cdr3_aa: CASSLELGGELFF; cdr3_nt: TGCGCCAGCAGCCTTGAGCTCGGCGGGGAGCTGTTTTTT
j_call: TRBJ2-7; d_call: TRBD2; v_call: TRBV20-1; clone_size: many; cdr3_aa: CSVGSGGGYEQYF; cdr3_nt: TGCAGTGTCGGTAGCGGGGGAGGGTACGAGCAGTACTTC
j_call: TRBJ1-5; d_call: NA; v_call: TRBV6-2/TRBV6-3; clone_size: NA; cdr3_aa: CASVRTPTRPQHF; cdr3_nt: TGTGCCAGCGTCCGGACCCCGACTCGGCCCCAGCATTTT
j_call: TRBJ2-1; d_call: NA; v_call: TRBV7-9; clone_size: few; cdr3_aa: CASSSGVGYNEQFF; cdr3_nt: TGTGCCAGCAGCTCGGGAGTTGGCTACAATGAGCAGTTCTTC
j_call: TRBJ2-1; d_call: NA; v_call: TRBV30; clone_size: many; cdr3_aa: CAWSPTLTGINEQFF; cdr3_nt: TGTGCCTGGAGTCCTACCCTCACAGGGATCAATGAGCAGTTCTTC
j_call: TRBJ2-1; d_call: NA; v_call: TRBV10-2; clone_size: NA; cdr3_aa: CASTALYYNEQFF; cdr3_nt: TGCGCCAGCACCGCCTTGTACTACAATGAGCAGTTCTTC
j_call: TRBJ1-2; d_call: TRBD1; v_call: TRBV12-3/TRBV12-4; clone_size: many; cdr3_aa: CASSTRDSLNYGYTF; cdr3_nt: TGTGCCAGCAGTACCCGGGACAGTCTTAACTATGGCTACACCTTC
j_call: TRBJ2-3; d_call: NA; v_call: TRBV28; clone_size: many; cdr3_aa: CASSPPDSTDTQYF; cdr3_nt: TGTGCCAGCAGTCCCCCCGACTCTACAGATACGCAGTATTTT
j_call: TRBJ2-1; d_call: NA; v_call: TRBV7-2; clone_size: few; cdr3_aa: CASSLSVDEQFF; cdr3_nt: TGTGCCAGCAGCCTATCTGTGGATGAGCAGTTCTTC
j_call: TRBJ1-5; d_call: NA; v_call: TRBV18; clone_size: NA; cdr3_aa: CASSPEGGEQPQHF; cdr3_nt: TGTGCCAGCTCCCCCGAGGGGGGGGAGCAGCCCCAGCATTTT
j_call: TRBJ2-1; d_call: NA; v_call: TRBV11-2; clone_size: many; cdr3_aa: CASSSPRGSRNEQFF; cdr3_nt: TGTGCCAGCAGCAGCCCGCGGGGCTCCCGTAATGAGCAGTTCTTC
j_call: TRBJ1-2; d_call: NA; v_call: TRBV18; clone_size: many; cdr3_aa: CASSRSGDYGYTF; cdr3_nt: TGTGCCAGCTCACGAAGCGGAGACTATGGCTACACCTTC
j_call: TRBJ1-3; d_call: NA; v_call: TRBV20-1; clone_size: many; cdr3_aa: CSALRGGTGTSGNTIYF; cdr3_nt: TGCAGTGCCCTCAGAGGAGGGACTGGGACTTCTGGAAACACCATATATTTT
j_call: TRBJ2-7; d_call: TRBD1; v_call: TRBV5-1; clone_size: many; cdr3_aa: CASRPSLRGPYEQYF; cdr3_nt: TGCGCCAGCAGGCCTTCTTTGAGGGGGCCCTACGAGCAGTACTTC
j_call: TRBJ2-1; d_call: NA; v_call: TRBV9; clone_size: many; cdr3_aa: CASSKERELNEQFF; cdr3_nt: TGTGCCAGCAGCAAAGAGAGGGAGCTGAATGAGCAGTTCTTC
j_call: TRBJ2-2; d_call: NA; v_call: TRBV7-9; clone_size: few; cdr3_aa: CASSSPLKGAGELFF; cdr3_nt: TGTGCCAGCAGCTCACCGCTCAAAGGGGCCGGGGAGCTGTTTTTT